The subject of this entry is one TCR beta chain. Its specificity is unknown. As every portion of the isolated RNA was reverse transcribed, the sequencing read expressed TCRB transcripts. Sequencing used immunoSEQ multiplex PCR; TCRdb keeps in-frame clones, though not all of them. In the table there are roughly 290,000 clones, approximately 15% of which are singletons. This specimen comes from a study of beta chain features in type 1 diabetes. General study findings and limits: VDJ junctions in type 1 diabetes patients carried more deletions and fewer insertions. People with Type 1 diabetes carried modestly yet significantly shorter TCRB CDR3s in all four CD4+ subsets.

The ends were cut back, 6 bases at V and 4 bases at J, with 15 bases in the middle. Germline CDR1 MNHEY, CDR2 SVGAGI. The CDR3 length is 14 residues. The sequencing input was naive CD4+ T cells from blood. The sequence derives from a man between 18 and 35 years old with type 1 diabetes. V gene TRBV6-5 combines with J gene TRBJ1-1; no reliable D call. The CDR3 loop is CASSKIPRGTEAFF. The CDR3 nucleotides read TGTGCCAGCAGCAAAATCCCCCGGGGCACTGAAGCTTTCTTT.